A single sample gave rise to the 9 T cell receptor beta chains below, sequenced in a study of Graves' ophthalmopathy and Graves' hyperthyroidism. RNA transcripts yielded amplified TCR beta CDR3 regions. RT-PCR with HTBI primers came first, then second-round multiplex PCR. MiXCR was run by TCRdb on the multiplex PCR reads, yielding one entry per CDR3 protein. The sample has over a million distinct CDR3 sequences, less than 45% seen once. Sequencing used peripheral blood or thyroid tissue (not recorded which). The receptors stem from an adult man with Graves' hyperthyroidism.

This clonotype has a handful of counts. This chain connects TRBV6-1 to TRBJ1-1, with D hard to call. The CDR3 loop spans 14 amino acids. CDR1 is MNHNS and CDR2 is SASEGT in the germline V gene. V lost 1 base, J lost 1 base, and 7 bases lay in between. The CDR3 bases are TGTGCCAGCAGTGAAGTTTTACGGAACACTGAAGCTTTCTTT. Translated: CASSEVLRNTEAFF.

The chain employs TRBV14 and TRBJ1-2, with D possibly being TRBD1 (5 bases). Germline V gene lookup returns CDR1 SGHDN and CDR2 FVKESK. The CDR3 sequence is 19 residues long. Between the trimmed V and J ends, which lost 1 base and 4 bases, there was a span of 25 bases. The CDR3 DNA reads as TGTGCCAGCAGCCAAGTTAGGGCGGATTCGAGGGGAGTCGGCTATGGCTACACCTTC. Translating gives CASSQVRADSRGVGYGYTF.

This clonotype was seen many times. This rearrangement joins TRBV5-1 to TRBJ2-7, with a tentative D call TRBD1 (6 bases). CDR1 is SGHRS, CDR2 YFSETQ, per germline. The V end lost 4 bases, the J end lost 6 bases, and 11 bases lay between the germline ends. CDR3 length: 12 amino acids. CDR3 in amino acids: CASSPRGVEQYF. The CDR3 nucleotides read TGCGCCAGCAGCCCCAGGGGCGTCGAGCAGTACTTC. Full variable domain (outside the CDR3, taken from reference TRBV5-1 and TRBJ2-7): KAGVTQTPRYLIKTRGQQVTLSCSPISGHRSVSWYQQTPGQGLQFLFEYFSETQRNKGNFPGRFSGRQFSNSRSEMNVSTLELGDSALYLCASSPRGVEQYFGPGTRLTVT.

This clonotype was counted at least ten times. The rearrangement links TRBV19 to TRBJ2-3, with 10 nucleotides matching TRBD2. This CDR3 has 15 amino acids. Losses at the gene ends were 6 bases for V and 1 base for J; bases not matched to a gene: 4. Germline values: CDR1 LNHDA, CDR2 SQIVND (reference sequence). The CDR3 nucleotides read TGTGCCAGTAGCCCGGGGACTAGCGGCACAGATACGCAGTATTTT. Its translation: CASSPGTSGTDTQYF.

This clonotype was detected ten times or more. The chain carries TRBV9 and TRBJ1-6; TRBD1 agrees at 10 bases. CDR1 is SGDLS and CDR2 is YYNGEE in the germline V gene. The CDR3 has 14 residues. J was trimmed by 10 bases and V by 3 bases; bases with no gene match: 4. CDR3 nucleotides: TGTGCCAGCAGCGGACAGGGGGCAGGATCACCCCTCCACTTT. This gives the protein CASSGQGAGSPLHF.

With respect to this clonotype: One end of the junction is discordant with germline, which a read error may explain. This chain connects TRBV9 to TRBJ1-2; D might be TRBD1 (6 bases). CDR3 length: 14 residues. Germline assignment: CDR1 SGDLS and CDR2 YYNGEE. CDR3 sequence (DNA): TGTGCCAGCACCGGGGGCTCCCTGGGCGCGGTTCTCCTTTTC. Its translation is CASTGGSLGAVLLF.

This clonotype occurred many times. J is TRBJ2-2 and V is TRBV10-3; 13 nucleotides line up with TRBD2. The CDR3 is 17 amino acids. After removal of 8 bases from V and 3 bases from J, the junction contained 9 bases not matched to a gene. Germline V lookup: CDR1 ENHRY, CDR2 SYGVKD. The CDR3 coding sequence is TGTGCCATCGGTCCGGGACTAGCGGGGTGGGACACCGGGGAGCTGTTTTTT. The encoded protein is CAIGPGLAGWDTGELFF.

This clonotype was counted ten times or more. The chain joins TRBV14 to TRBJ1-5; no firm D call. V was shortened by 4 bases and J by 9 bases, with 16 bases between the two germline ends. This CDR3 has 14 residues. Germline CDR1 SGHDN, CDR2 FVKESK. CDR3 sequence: CASSPPLAGWPQHF. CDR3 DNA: TGTGCCAGCAGCCCCCCCTTGGCGGGTTGGCCCCAGCATTTT.

CDR3: CSARDRGYLQPQYF. The CDR3 nucleotides are TGCAGTGCTAGGGACAGGGGATACCTTCAGCCCCAGTACTTC. This sequence joins TRBV20-1 and TRBJ2-5; 9 positions agree with TRBD1. CDR1 and CDR2 (germline): DFQATT, SNEGSKA (reference sequence). The CDR3 runs to 14 residues. After removal of 3 bases from V and 9 bases from J, the junction contained 11 bases not matched to a gene.